Below, 29 T cell receptor beta chains from the same sample are listed, as sequenced in a study of T-cell memory formation after mild COVID-19. Each CDR3 protein gets one entry after TCRdb re-called the 5' RACE reads with MiXCR. The table records about 470,000 distinct CDR3 sequences, approximately 23% of them present only once. Sequencing was performed on PBMCs or a T cell subset sorted from them (not recorded which). The receptors stem from an adult woman who had mild COVID-19 (a few samples of this study predate the infection). Cell type and time point are not known.

V gene TRBV6-1 combines with J gene TRBJ2-3, with 7 bases aligning to TRBD2. V lost 5 bases and J lost 2; bases outside the gene matches: 4. Germline assignment: CDR1 MNHNS and CDR2 SASEGT. The CDR3 is 14 amino acids. The CDR3 nucleotides read TGTGCCAGCAGTCCCGGGGGGAACACAGATACGCAGTATTTT. Protein sequence: CASSPGGNTDTQYF.

The sample holds a few counts of this clonotype. V is TRBV19 and J is TRBJ2-7, with 10 bases lining up with TRBD2. The V segment lost 7 bases and the J segment 0 bases; nucleotides outside the gene matches: 3. The germline gives CDR1 LNHDA, CDR2 SQIVND (reference sequence). The CDR3 totals 14 residues. CDR3 DNA sequence: TGTGCCAGTACCTTAGCGGGAGGCTCCTACGAGCAGTACTTC. This translates into CASTLAGGSYEQYF.

This clonotype was observed a handful of times. The chain employs TRBV7-3 and TRBJ2-3, with 7 bases aligning to TRBD1. The V gene's germline CDR1 is SGHTA and CDR2 FQGTGA. This CDR3 spans 15 amino acids. Losses at the gene ends were 5 bases for V and 1 base for J; bases not matched to a gene: 6. The CDR3 sequence: CASSIITGGTDTQYF. In DNA form, the CDR3 reads TGTGCCAGCAGCATTATCACAGGGGGCACAGATACGCAGTATTTT. Supplemented by reference TRBV7-3 and TRBJ2-3, the full variable domain reads GAGVSQTPSNKVTEKGKYVELRCDPISGHTALYWYRQSLGQGPEFLIYFQGTGAADDSGLPNDRFFAVRPEGSVSTLKIQRTERGDSAVYLCASSIITGGTDTQYFGPGTRLTVL.

The rearrangement uses TRBV5-1 and TRBJ2-3; 7 bases agree with TRBD2. Germline V lookup: CDR1 SGHRS, CDR2 YFSETQ. This CDR3 spans 14 amino acids. Trimming cost V 4 bases and J 2 bases; bases outside gene matches: 4. CDR3 DNA sequence: TGCGCCAGCAGCCCTCTAGCGGTCACAGATACGCAGTATTTT. Translation: CASSPLAVTDTQYF. The variable domain in full, completed from reference TRBV5-1 and TRBJ2-3, reads KAGVTQTPRYLIKTRGQQVTLSCSPISGHRSVSWYQQTPGQGLQFLFEYFSETQRNKGNFPGRFSGRQFSNSRSEMNVSTLELGDSALYLCASSPLAVTDTQYFGPGTRLTVL.

This clonotype was recorded a few times. The rearrangement links TRBV2 to TRBJ2-1; D perhaps matches TRBD2 (6 bases). There are 14 residues in the CDR3. Trimming took 8 bases from V and 2 from J, leaving 13 bases between them. CDR1 and CDR2 from the germline V gene are SNHLY and FYNNEI. The CDR3 is CASGMVAAYNEQFF. In nucleotides, the CDR3 is TGTGCCAGCGGAATGGTAGCGGCCTACAATGAGCAGTTCTTC.

V is TRBV7-8 and J is TRBJ2-3; D is unresolved. With 4 bases removed from V and 6 bases from J, the gap between germline ends came to 17 bases. CDR1 is SGHVS and CDR2 is FQNEAQ in the germline V gene. The CDR3 extends over 15 amino acids. CDR3 coding DNA: TGTGCCAGCAGCTCTGGTACCCGGGCTCGGGATACGCAGTATTTT. Protein product: CASSSGTRARDTQYF.

The V call is TRBV12-3 or TRBV12-4, the J call TRBJ1-2; 10 bases map to TRBD1. The V gene end was trimmed by 9 bases and the J gene end by 2 bases; junction bases not matched to a gene: 6. The CDR3 totals 14 residues. CDR3 nucleotide sequence: TGTGCCAGTCTACCGGACAGGGGGAACTATGGCTACACCTTC. Translated, it gives CASLPDRGNYGYTF.

This chain joins TRBV5-5 and TRBJ1-1; TRBD1 agrees at 7 bases. Germline V gene sequence: CDR1 SGHKS, CDR2 YYEKEE (reference sequence). The CDR3 sequence is 16 residues long. V was clipped by 2 bases and J by 4 bases; unmatched bases: 11. CDR3 amino acids: CASSFQGGERLTEAFF. CDR3 in DNA: TGTGCCAGCAGCTTCCAGGGGGGGGAACGCCTCACTGAAGCTTTCTTT.

The chain links TRBV6-5 to TRBJ2-2; 8 bases line up with TRBD2. The CDR3 is 15 amino acids. The trim removed 3 bases at V and 4 bases at J, leaving 4 bases unmatched. Per the germline V gene, CDR1 is MNHEY and CDR2 is SVGAGI. CDR3 sequence reads: CASSYSAGATGELFF. CDR3 bases: TGTGCCAGCAGTTATTCAGCGGGGGCCACCGGGGAGCTGTTTTTT.

This clonotype appeared once. The chain is built from TRBV6-2 or TRBV6-3 and TRBJ2-5; tentatively, D is TRBD2 (5 bases). Trimming pared 0 bases from V and 0 bases from J, leaving 8 bases between. The germline V gene encodes CDR1 MNHEY and CDR2 SVGEGT. This CDR3 has 15 residues. CDR3 loop: CASSYSRADQETQYF. Here the CDR3 DNA reads TGTGCCAGCAGTTACTCGAGGGCAGACCAAGAGACCCAGTACTTC.

This clonotype was recorded many times. The chain is built from TRBV25-1 and TRBJ2-7; 7 nucleotides agree with TRBD1. V shed 6 bases and J 4 bases; nucleotides not matched to a gene: 12. CDR3 length: 15 amino acids. Looked up from germline, CDR1 is MGHDK and CDR2 is SYGVNS. Here the CDR3 DNA reads TGTGCCAGCAGCCCTATTGACAGGGATACTTACGAGCAGTACTTC. Its protein product is CASSPIDRDTYEQYF.

This chain connects TRBV6-4 to TRBJ1-6, with 9 bases lining up with TRBD1. J lost 6 bases, V lost 3 bases, and 3 bases had no gene match. Germline V CDR1 and CDR2: MRHNA, SNTAGT. The CDR3 spans 15 residues. CDR3: CASSEKTGGNSPLHF. Here the CDR3 DNA reads TGTGCCAGCAGTGAAAAGACAGGGGGTAATTCACCCCTCCACTTT.

There are a few counts of this clonotype. This chain uses TRBV12-3 or TRBV12-4 with TRBJ2-5; 8 bases are shared with TRBD1. J lost 4 bases, V lost 4 bases, and 2 bases had no gene match. The CDR3 is made up of 13 amino acids. The DNA for the CDR3 is TGTGCCAGCAGTTCAGGGGGCCCAGAGACCCAGTACTTC. This encodes CASSSGGPETQYF.

V usage is TRBV10-3 and J usage is TRBJ2-3; TRBD1 matches 9 bases. The junction had 15 bases not matched to a gene; V was cut back by 6 bases and J by 8 bases. Germline V lookup: CDR1 ENHRY, CDR2 SYGVKD. The CDR3 is 16 residues long. CDR3 sequence: CAIRGDRDSIRGTQYF. The DNA for the CDR3 is TGTGCCATCAGAGGGGACAGGGACTCCATCCGCGGTACGCAGTATTTT.

V gene TRBV10-3 combines with J gene TRBJ2-7; 10 bases line up with TRBD2. CDR3 length: 16 residues. Germline CDR1 and CDR2: ENHRY and SYGVKD. Unmatched junction bases numbered 6, after V lost 4 bases and J lost 0 bases. In DNA, the CDR3 is TGTGCCATCAGTGGGGAGGGACTAGCGAACTCCTACGAGCAGTACTTC. Amino acid sequence: CAISGEGLANSYEQYF.

This clonotype was detected only once. The rearrangement links TRBV6-5 to TRBJ1-1; 7 bases map to TRBD1. Germline V lookup: CDR1 MNHEY, CDR2 SVGAGI. The CDR3 consists of 15 residues. V gave up 1 base and J gave up 2 bases; unmatched junction bases: 4. Here the CDR3 DNA reads TGTGCCAGCAGTTACTTCGGGACAGCCAACACTGAAGCTTTCTTT. It yields the protein CASSYFGTANTEAFF.

This clonotype was recorded a few times. The chain links TRBV4-1 to TRBJ1-1, with D perhaps matching TRBD1 (5 bases). The CDR3 has 13 amino acids. The germline V gene has CDR1 MGHRA and CDR2 YSYEKL. V lost 2 bases and J lost 6, with 10 bases in between. CDR3 in DNA: TGCGCCAGCAGCCAAACGGGAGGGGCTGAAGCTTTCTTT. It encodes CASSQTGGAEAFF.

This clonotype occurred a few times. The chain links TRBV12-3 or TRBV12-4 to TRBJ1-3; no clear D gene. The CDR3 contains 14 residues. Trimming shortened V by 7 bases and J by 1 base, and 11 bases separated the two germline ends. CDR3 coding DNA: TGTGCCAGCACCCCGGACCGGTCTGGAAACACCATATATTTT. This translates into CASTPDRSGNTIYF.

There are many counts of this clonotype. The chain uses TRBV4-2 and TRBJ2-7; 9 bases map to TRBD1. J lost 3 bases, V lost 4 bases, and 7 bases had no gene match. This CDR3 is built from 15 residues. Per the germline V gene, CDR1 is LGHNA and CDR2 is YNFKEQ. CDR3 in DNA: TGTGCCAGCAGCCTCACAGGGACAGGGAGCTACGAGCAGTACTTC. Translation gives CASSLTGTGSYEQYF.

This clonotype has more than one count but fewer than ten. V and J are TRBV7-9 and TRBJ2-3; perhaps TRBD2 as D (6 bases). The germline gives CDR1 SEHNR, CDR2 FQNEAQ (reference sequence). V lost 5 bases and J 0 bases, leaving 15 bases between the germline ends. This CDR3 spans 16 amino acids. The CDR3 loop reads CASSHTSPRSTDTQYF. The CDR3 region has the DNA TGTGCCAGCAGCCATACTAGCCCGAGAAGCACAGATACGCAGTATTTT.

The chain couples TRBV5-1 to TRBJ1-4; maybe TRBD1 (6 bases). Germline lookup yields CDR1 SGHRS and CDR2 YFSETQ. Trimming took off 0 bases at V and 8 bases at J, with 14 bases between the two ends. This CDR3 region has 15 residues. This CDR3 reads CASSLGRGQSEKLFF. The CDR3 DNA follows: TGCGCCAGCAGCTTGGGTCGTGGACAGAGCGAAAAACTGTTTTTT.

The chain joins TRBV7-9 to TRBJ2-7; D is unclear. Trimming took off 1 base at V and 6 bases at J, with 7 bases between the two ends. CDR3 length: 12 amino acids. Per the germline V gene, CDR1 is SEHNR and CDR2 is FQNEAQ (reference sequence). CDR3 sequence (DNA): TGTGCCAGCAGCTTAGGCAGCCCCGAGCAGTACTTC. Encoded protein: CASSLGSPEQYF.

This clonotype was observed a handful of times. The CDR3 DNA is TGTGCCTGGAGTGTAAGTCGTGGATCCGGGGAAAAACTGTTTTTT. This translates into CAWSVSRGSGEKLFF. The J gene is TRBJ1-4, the V gene TRBV30; D remains ambiguous. Trimming left V 0 bases short and J 8 bases short, with 16 bases between. This CDR3 spans 15 amino acids. Germline V gene sequence: CDR1 GTSNPN, CDR2 SVGIG (reference sequence). The full variable domain, its missing parts supplied by reference TRBV30 and TRBJ1-4, is SQTIHQWPATLVQPVGSPLSLECTVEGTSNPNLYWYRQAAGRGLQLLFYSVGIGQISSEVPQNLSASRPQDRQFILSSKKLLLSDSGFYLCAWSVSRGSGEKLFFGSGTQLSVL.

The V call is TRBV28, the J call TRBJ1-1; D may be TRBD1 (5 bases). Germline assignment: CDR1 MDHEN and CDR2 SYDVKM. Trimming cost V 5 bases and J 5 bases, with 18 bases left between them. The CDR3 has 15 residues. CDR3: CASSAARGRKTEAFF. In nucleotides, the CDR3 is TGTGCCAGCAGTGCAGCGAGGGGAAGGAAAACTGAAGCTTTCTTT.

The gene calls are TRBV18 and TRBJ2-2; weak D call: TRBD1 (5 bases). This CDR3 contains 16 residues. The V end was cut by 1 base, the J end by 1 base, with 10 bases between. Germline V gives CDR1 KGHSH, CDR2 LQKENI. The CDR3 DNA is TGTGCCAGCTCACCACGGGGCAGGGAGAACACCGGGGAGCTGTTTTTT. It codes for CASSPRGRENTGELFF.

V gene TRBV29-1 combines with J gene TRBJ2-1; 9 nucleotides match TRBD2. Germline-derived CDR1 and CDR2 are SQVTM and ANQGSEA. The CDR3 length is 14 residues. Trimming removed 4 bases from V and 8 bases from J; junction bases left unmatched: 9. The CDR3 DNA sequence: TGCAGCGTTGGTTCCAGCGGGAGGAGGGATGAGCAGTTCTTC. The encoded protein is CSVGSSGRRDEQFF.

The chain uses TRBV7-6 and TRBJ2-7, with D possibly matching TRBD1 (6 bases). The germline V gene encodes CDR1 SGHVS and CDR2 FNYEAQ. Trimming took off 2 bases at V and 5 bases at J, with 10 bases between the two ends. The CDR3 totals 13 residues. CDR3 residues: CASSLSSGDEQYF. The DNA for the CDR3 is TGTGCCAGCAGCTTATCTTCAGGGGACGAGCAGTACTTC.

This clonotype was observed a few times. This chain joins TRBV5-1 and TRBJ2-3; D is perhaps TRBD2 (5 bases). The CDR3 consists of 16 residues. Trimming took 4 bases from V and 5 from J, leaving 20 bases between them. Germline V gene lookup returns CDR1 SGHRS and CDR2 YFSETQ. This chain's CDR3 is CASSTTGEPIGDTQYF. CDR3 DNA sequence: TGCGCCAGCAGCACAACCGGGGAGCCTATCGGAGATACGCAGTATTTT. Filled out from reference TRBV5-1 and TRBJ2-3, the complete variable domain reads KAGVTQTPRYLIKTRGQQVTLSCSPISGHRSVSWYQQTPGQGLQFLFEYFSETQRNKGNFPGRFSGRQFSNSRSEMNVSTLELGDSALYLCASSTTGEPIGDTQYFGPGTRLTVL.

This clonotype was seen only a few times. The chain carries TRBV28 and TRBJ1-5, with D uncertain. Trimming shortened V by 5 bases and J by 0 bases, and 11 bases separated the two germline ends. Germline V gives CDR1 MDHEN, CDR2 SYDVKM. This CDR3 has 15 amino acids. CDR3 in amino acids: CASSHNLYSNQPQHF. In DNA, the CDR3 is TGTGCCAGCAGTCATAATTTGTATAGCAATCAGCCCCAGCATTTT.